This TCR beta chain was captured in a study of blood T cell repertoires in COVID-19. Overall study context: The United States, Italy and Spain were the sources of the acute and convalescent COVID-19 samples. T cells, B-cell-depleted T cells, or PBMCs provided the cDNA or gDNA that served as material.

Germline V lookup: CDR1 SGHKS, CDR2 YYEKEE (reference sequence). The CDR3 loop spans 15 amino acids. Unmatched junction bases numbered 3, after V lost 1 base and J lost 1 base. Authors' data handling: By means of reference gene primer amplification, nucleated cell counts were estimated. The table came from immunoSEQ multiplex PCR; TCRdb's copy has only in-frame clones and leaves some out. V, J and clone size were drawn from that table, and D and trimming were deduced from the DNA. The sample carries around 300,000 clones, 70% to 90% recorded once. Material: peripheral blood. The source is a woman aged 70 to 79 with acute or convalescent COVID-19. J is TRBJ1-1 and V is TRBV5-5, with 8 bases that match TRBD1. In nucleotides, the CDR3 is TGTGCCAGCAGCTTGAACAGGGGGACGAACACTGAAGCTTTCTTT. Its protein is CASSLNRGTNTEAFF.